What follows are 3 T cell receptor beta chains derived from one specimen sequenced in a study of T cell clonality in common variable immunodeficiency. Measured with immunoSEQ multiplex PCR; TCRdb has only the in-frame clones, and not every one. The sample is made up of around 29,000 clones, none counted only once. The sample taken for sequencing was peripheral blood mononuclear cells. These TCRs come from a person between 18 and 75 years old in good health.

This clone was detected many times. The CDR3 end falls 3 residues outside the read, so it is completed with the germline J gene. This chain connects TRBV28 to TRBJ2-5, with 7 nucleotides matching TRBD1. CDR3 size: 15 residues. CDR1 and CDR2 (germline): MDHEN, SYDVKM. V lost 2 bases and J lost 5; bases outside the gene matches: 8. The CDR3 protein is CASSLLVTGWETQYF. CDR3 DNA (partial): TGTGCCAGCAGTTTACTCGTGACAGGGTGGGAGACC.

This clone was seen repeatedly, ten times or more. Incomplete CDR3 DNA: TGTGCCAGCTCTGGGACAGGGGACAATGAG. Translation: CASSGTGDNE. The full CDR3 protein reads CASSGTGDNEQFF. V gene TRBV18 combines with J gene TRBJ2-1, with 10 positions matching TRBD1. The read terminates 3 residues before the CDR3 end, so the remaining end is supplied by the germline J gene. V lost 6 bases, J lost 5 bases, and 1 base stayed unmatched. Per germline, CDR1 KGHSH and CDR2 LQKENI. The CDR3 is made up of 13 amino acids.

This clone appeared many times. The read terminates 3 residues ahead of where the CDR3 ends, so the germline J gene completes it. The V and J genes are TRBV19 and TRBJ1-1; D is uncertain. The CDR3 extends over 12 amino acids. V was shortened by 3 bases and J by 5 bases, with 7 bases between the two germline ends. Germline CDR1 LNHDA, CDR2 SQIVND (reference sequence). The covered CDR3 bases are TGTGCCAGTAGTATGCGAGGGACTGAA. Its translation: CASSMRGTE. In full, the CDR3 reads CASSMRGTEAFF.